This entry lists 12 T cell receptor beta chains sequenced from one sample in a study of cytomegalovirus exposure and HLA in healthy donors. 13 Jbeta primers and 60 Vbeta primers were used for the PCR. This table comes from immunoSEQ multiplex PCR, and its TCRdb copy is limited to in-frame clones, with some not included. This sample carries roughly 120,000 clones, 75% to 85% of them seen once, and the ten largest clones take roughly 2.4%. The specimen sequenced was PBMCs. Every receptor here comes from a man under 40 in good health and CMV-seronegative.

The chain has TRBV7-6 and TRBJ2-6; 7 bases align to TRBD1. CDR1 is SGHVS and CDR2 is FNYEAQ in the germline V gene. Trimming removed 1 base from V and 0 bases from J; junction bases left unmatched: 3. The CDR3 totals 17 residues. The CDR3 reads CASSLGAGGSGANVLTF. CDR3 in DNA: TGTGCCAGCAGCTTAGGTGCAGGGGGCTCTGGGGCCAACGTCCTGACTTTC.

This clone turned up a few times. The chain has TRBV5-6 and TRBJ1-1; the match to TRBD1 covers 9 bases. Germline CDR1 and CDR2: SGHDT and YYEEEE. This CDR3 spans 15 amino acids. Unmatched junction bases numbered 12, after V lost 9 bases and J lost 3 bases. The CDR3 bases are TGTGCCACAGGTGCGGTAGGGGACAGGGACACTGAAGCTTTCTTT. Its protein is CATGAVGDRDTEAFF.

This sequence joins TRBV6-6 and TRBJ1-1; D is possibly TRBD1 (6 bases). The V end was cut by 5 bases, the J end by 4 bases, with 14 bases between. Germline V gene sequence: CDR1 MNHNY, CDR2 SVGAGI (reference sequence). The CDR3 consists of 14 residues. The CDR3 sequence is CASSEARGSTEAFF. The CDR3 region has the DNA TGTGCCAGCAGTGAGGCCAGGGGTAGCACTGAAGCTTTCTTT.

V usage is TRBV16 and J usage is TRBJ2-4; 16 positions match TRBD2. CDR1 is KGHSY and CDR2 is FQNENV in the germline V gene. This CDR3 has 17 residues. Unmatched junction bases numbered 12, after V lost 3 bases and J lost 13 bases. The CDR3 loop is CASSQSGLAGGPGRQYF. The CDR3 DNA is TGTGCCAGCAGCCAGTCGGGACTAGCGGGAGGGCCCGGCAGGCAGTACTTC.

This clone was seen just once. The V call is TRBV4-1, the J call TRBJ2-5; 7 nucleotides line up with TRBD1. V shed 2 bases, J shed 5 bases, and the junction held 5 bases outside the gene matches. In germline, CDR1 is MGHRA, CDR2 YSYEKL. The CDR3 has 14 amino acids. DNA for the CDR3: TGCGCCAGCAGCCAAACGACAGGGTGGGAGACCCAGTACTTC. It yields the protein CASSQTTGWETQYF.

The rearrangement uses TRBV29-1 and TRBJ2-3; tentatively, D is TRBD1 (5 bases). Trimming pared 4 bases from V and 5 bases from J, leaving 10 bases between. CDR1 SQVTM and CDR2 ANQGSEA come from the germline V gene. The CDR3 covers 12 residues. The DNA for the CDR3 is TGCAGCGTTGTCCCAGACAGAGATACGCAGTATTTT. Protein: CSVVPDRDTQYF.

In its sample, this clone was seen once. The chain combines TRBV15 with TRBJ1-2; D is ambiguous. Germline CDR1 is LNHNV and CDR2 is YYDKDF (reference sequence). The V end was cut by 0 bases, the J end by 3 bases, with 11 bases between. This CDR3 region has 15 residues. CDR3: CATSRDSSRYYGYTF. For the CDR3, the DNA is TGTGCCACCAGCAGAGACTCGAGTCGGTACTATGGCTACACCTTC.

The CDR3, as DNA: TGTGCCAGCTCACCACCGAACAAGAACACTGAAGCTTTCTTT. Translation gives CASSPPNKNTEAFF. The V and J genes are TRBV18 and TRBJ1-1; D call uncertain. CDR3 length: 14 amino acids. The V and J ends lost 0 bases and 1 base respectively, with 6 bases between them. The germline CDR1 and CDR2 sequences are KGHSH and LQKENI.

The chain recombines TRBV10-1 with TRBJ2-1, with a possible D match to TRBD2 (6 bases). Trimming removed 8 bases from V and 8 bases from J, with 19 bases in between. The CDR3 is 14 amino acids. Germline assignment: CDR1 WNHNN and CDR2 SYGVQD (reference sequence). The CDR3, as DNA: TGCGCCAGCGGGCTGGGCTGGCGGGGCGATGAGCAGTTCTTC. It translates to CASGLGWRGDEQFF.

The V gene is TRBV28, the J gene TRBJ1-5, with D uncertain. CDR3 length: 13 residues. Per germline, CDR1 MDHEN and CDR2 SYDVKM. Trimming left V 3 bases short and J 4 bases short, with 7 bases between. The CDR3: CASSFGENQPQHF. The DNA for the CDR3 is TGTGCCAGCAGTTTCGGGGAGAATCAGCCCCAGCATTTT.

The V call is TRBV18, the J call TRBJ2-1; TRBD1 is a possible D gene (5 bases). The V and J ends lost 3 bases and 9 bases respectively, with 15 bases between them. The CDR3 has 14 amino acids. Germline V gene data show CDR1 as KGHSH and CDR2 as LQKENI. The CDR3 loop is CASSPLARAAEQFF. The CDR3 nucleotides read TGTGCCAGCTCACCGCTCGCCAGGGCTGCTGAGCAGTTCTTC.

CDR3 in amino acids: CASGRDRAEETQYF. CDR3 DNA sequence: TGTGCCAGCGGGCGGGACAGGGCCGAGGAGACCCAGTACTTC. The chain is built from TRBV2 and TRBJ2-5; 9 nucleotides line up with TRBD1. The CDR3 is made up of 14 amino acids. Trimming took 8 bases from V and 5 from J; bases not matched to a gene: 9. Germline V gives CDR1 SNHLY, CDR2 FYNNEI. Using reference TRBV2 and TRBJ2-5 for the parts outside the CDR3, the full variable domain is EPEVTQTPSHQVTQMGQEVILRCVPISNHLYFYWYRQILGQKVEFLVSFYNNEISEKSEIFDDQFSVERPDGSNFTLKIRSTKLEDSAMYFCASGRDRAEETQYFGPGTRLLVL.